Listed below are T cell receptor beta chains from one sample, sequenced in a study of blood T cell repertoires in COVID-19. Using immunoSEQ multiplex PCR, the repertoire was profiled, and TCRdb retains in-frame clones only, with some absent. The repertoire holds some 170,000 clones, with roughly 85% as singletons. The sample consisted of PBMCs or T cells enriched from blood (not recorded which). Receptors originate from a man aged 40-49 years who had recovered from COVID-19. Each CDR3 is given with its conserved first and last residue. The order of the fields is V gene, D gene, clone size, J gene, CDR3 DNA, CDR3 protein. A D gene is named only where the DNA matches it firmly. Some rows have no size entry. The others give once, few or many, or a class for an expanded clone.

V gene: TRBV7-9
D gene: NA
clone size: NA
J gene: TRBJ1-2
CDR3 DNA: TGTGCCAGCATCCCTGTGCCGACAGACGTATATGGCTACACCTTC
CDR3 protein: CASIPVPTDVYGYTF

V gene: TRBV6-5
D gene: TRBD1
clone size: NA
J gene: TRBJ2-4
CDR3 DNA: TGTGCCAGCAGCCGTGGACAGGGCAGGTCCTTCATTCAGTACTTC
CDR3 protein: CASSRGQGRSFIQYF

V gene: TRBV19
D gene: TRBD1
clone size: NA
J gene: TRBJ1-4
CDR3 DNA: TGTGCCAGTAGTACATCCGGGACAGGGGCCGAAAAACTGTTTTTT
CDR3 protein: CASSTSGTGAEKLFF

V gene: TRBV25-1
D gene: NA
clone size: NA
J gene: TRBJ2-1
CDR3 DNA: TGTGCCAGCAGTGGTTGGGCGTCTTACGGCAATGAGCAGTTCTTC
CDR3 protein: CASSGWASYGNEQFF

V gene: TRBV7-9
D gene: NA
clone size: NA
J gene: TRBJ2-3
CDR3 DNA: TGTGCCAGCAGCTTAGACAAGAGCACAGATACGCAGTATTTT
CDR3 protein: CASSLDKSTDTQYF

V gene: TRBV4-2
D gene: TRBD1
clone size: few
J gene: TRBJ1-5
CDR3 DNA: TGTGCCAGCAGCCGAGGACAGGGACGGGATCAGCCCCAGCATTTT
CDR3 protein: CASSRGQGRDQPQHF

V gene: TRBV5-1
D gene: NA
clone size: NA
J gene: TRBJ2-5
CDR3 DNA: TGCGCCAGCAGAAGTTCGACAGGCCCAGAGACCCAGTACTTC
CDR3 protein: CASRSSTGPETQYF

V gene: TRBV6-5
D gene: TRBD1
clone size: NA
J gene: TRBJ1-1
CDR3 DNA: TGTGCCAGCAGTACCGGGACAGGGTCCGGAGCTTTCTTT
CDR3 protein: CASSTGTGSGAFF

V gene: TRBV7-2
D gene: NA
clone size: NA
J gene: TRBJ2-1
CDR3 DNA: TGTGCCAGCAGCTTGGTGGGACTCATCAATGAGCAGTTCTTC
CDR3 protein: CASSLVGLINEQFF

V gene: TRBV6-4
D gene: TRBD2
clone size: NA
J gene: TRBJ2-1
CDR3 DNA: TGTGCCAGCAGTGTCAGCGGGAATCGCTACAATGAGCAGTTCTTC
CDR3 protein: CASSVSGNRYNEQFF

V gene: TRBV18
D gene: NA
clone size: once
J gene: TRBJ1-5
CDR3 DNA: TGTGCCAGCTCACCACCGGTACCAACGGGCAATCAGCCCCAGCATTTT
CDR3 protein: CASSPPVPTGNQPQHF

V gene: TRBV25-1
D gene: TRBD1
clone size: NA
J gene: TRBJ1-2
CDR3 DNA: TGTGCCAGCAGAGGACAGGGCTTCCGAGGCTACACCTTC
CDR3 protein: CASRGQGFRGYTF

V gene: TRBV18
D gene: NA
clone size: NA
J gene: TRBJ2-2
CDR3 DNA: TGTGCCAGCTCCTCCAACGGGAACACCGGGGAGCTGTTTTTT
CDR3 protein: CASSSNGNTGELFF

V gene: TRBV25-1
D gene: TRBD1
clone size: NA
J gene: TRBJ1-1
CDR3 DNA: TGTGCCAGCAGGCGACAGGGAGAAGCTTTCTTT
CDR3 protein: CASRRQGEAFF

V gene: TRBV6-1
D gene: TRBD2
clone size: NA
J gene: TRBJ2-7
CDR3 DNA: TGTGCCAGCAGTGAATGGTCTAGCGGGAGACAAGGCGGGAGATACGAGCAGTACTTC
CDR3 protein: CASSEWSSGRQGGRYEQYF

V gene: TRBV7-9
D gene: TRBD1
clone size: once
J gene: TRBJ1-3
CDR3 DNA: TGTGCCAGCAGTCCAGGGGGCGGCTCTGGAAACACCATATATTTT
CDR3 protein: CASSPGGGSGNTIYF

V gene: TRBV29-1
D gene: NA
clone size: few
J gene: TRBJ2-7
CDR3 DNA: TGCAGCGTTGAAGCGGAGTCCTACGAGCAGTACTTC
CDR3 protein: CSVEAESYEQYF

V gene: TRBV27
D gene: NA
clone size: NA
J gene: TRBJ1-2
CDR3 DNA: TGTGCCAGCAGTTCCCTGCAGGGACAAGGCTACACCTTC
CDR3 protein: CASSSLQGQGYTF

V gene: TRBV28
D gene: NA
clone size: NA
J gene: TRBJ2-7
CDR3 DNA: TGTGCCAGCAGTTTACGAGCCTACGAGCAGTACTTC
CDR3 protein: CASSLRAYEQYF

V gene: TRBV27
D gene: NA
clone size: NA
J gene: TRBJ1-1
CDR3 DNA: TGTGCCAGCAAGGCGGCAGAAATGAACACTGAAGCTTTCTTT
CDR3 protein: CASKAAEMNTEAFF

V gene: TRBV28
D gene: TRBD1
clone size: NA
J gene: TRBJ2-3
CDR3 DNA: TGTGCCAGCAGTTCCCGGGACAGGCTGTGGACAGATACGCAGTATTTT
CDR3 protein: CASSSRDRLWTDTQYF

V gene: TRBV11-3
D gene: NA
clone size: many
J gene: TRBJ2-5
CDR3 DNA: TGTGCCAGCAGCTTCCTTCAGGGGCAAAGGACCCAGTACTTC
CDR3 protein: CASSFLQGQRTQYF

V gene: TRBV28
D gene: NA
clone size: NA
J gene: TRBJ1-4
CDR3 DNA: TGTGCCAGCAGTCGCAGGGCCCTTCGGGAAAAACTGTTTTTT
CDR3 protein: CASSRRALREKLFF

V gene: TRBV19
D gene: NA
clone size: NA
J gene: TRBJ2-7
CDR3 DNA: TGTGCCAGTAGTCGCCTGCCCCCCCACCACCCTAGACAGCTAGACATCGAGCAGTACTTC
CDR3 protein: CASSRLPPHHPRQLDIEQYF

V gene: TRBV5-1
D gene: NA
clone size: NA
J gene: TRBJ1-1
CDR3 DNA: TGCGCCAGCAGCTGGGGGGGAGTGAGCACTGAAGCTTTCTTT
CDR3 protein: CASSWGGVSTEAFF

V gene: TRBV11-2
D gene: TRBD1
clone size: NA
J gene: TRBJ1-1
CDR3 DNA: TGTGCCAGCAGCTCAGACAGGGGTCGAGCTTTCTTT
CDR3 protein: CASSSDRGRAFF

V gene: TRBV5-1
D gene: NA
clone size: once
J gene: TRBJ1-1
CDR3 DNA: TGCGCCAGCAGCGGGGGGAGTTCGGACACTGAAGCTTTCTTT
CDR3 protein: CASSGGSSDTEAFF

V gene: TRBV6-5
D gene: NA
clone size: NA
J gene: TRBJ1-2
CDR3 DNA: TGTGCCAGCAGTTACACGGTACGGGACTATGGCTACACCTTC
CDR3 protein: CASSYTVRDYGYTF

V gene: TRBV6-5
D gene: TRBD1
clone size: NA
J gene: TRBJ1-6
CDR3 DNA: TGTGCCAGCAGACATACAGGGGACGGTTCACCCCTCCACTTT
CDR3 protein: CASRHTGDGSPLHF

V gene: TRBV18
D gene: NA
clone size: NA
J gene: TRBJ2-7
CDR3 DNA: TGTGCCAGCTCCAAGACAGGAGACGCCTACGAGCAGTACTTC
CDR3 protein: CASSKTGDAYEQYF

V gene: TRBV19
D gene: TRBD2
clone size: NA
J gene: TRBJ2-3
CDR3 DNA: TGTGCCAGTAGCCCCACCCCGGAGGGACTACTCCAGTATTTT
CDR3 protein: CASSPTPEGLLQYF

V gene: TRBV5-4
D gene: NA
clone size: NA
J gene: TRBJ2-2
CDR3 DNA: TGTGCCAGCAGCTTTCCGGGATCCCACACCGGGGAGCTGTTTTTT
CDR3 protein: CASSFPGSHTGELFF

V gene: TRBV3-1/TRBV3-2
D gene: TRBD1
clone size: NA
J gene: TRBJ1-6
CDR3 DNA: TGTGCCAGCAGCCAAGGTCGGGACAGGAATTCACCCCTCCACTTT
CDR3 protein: CASSQGRDRNSPLHF

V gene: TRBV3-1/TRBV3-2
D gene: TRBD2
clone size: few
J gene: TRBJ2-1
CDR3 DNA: TGTGCCAGCAGCCCAACTCCGAGACTAGCGGGAGAGGATGAGCAGTTCTTC
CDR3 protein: CASSPTPRLAGEDEQFF

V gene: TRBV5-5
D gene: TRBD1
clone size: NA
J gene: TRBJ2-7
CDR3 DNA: TGTGCCAGCAGCCGGCCGGGACAGGCCTACGAGCAGTACTTC
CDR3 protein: CASSRPGQAYEQYF

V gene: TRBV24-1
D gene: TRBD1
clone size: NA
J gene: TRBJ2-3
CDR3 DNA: TGTGCCACCAGTGCGGGACAGGGGATGGCAGATACGCAGTATTTT
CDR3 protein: CATSAGQGMADTQYF

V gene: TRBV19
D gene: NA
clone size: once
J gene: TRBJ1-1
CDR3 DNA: TGTGCCAGTACCACGACTTACTTGGCGACGAACACTGAAGCTTTCTTT
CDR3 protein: CASTTTYLATNTEAFF

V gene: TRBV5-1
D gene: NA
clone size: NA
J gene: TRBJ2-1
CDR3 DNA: TGCGCCAGCAGCTTGTGGACTACCAGCAATGAGCAGTTCTTC
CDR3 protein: CASSLWTTSNEQFF

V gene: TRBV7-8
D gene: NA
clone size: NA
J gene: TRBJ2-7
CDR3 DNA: TGTGCCAGCAGCTTAGGCAGGAGGAGGGGAACCTACGAGCAGTACTTC
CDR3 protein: CASSLGRRRGTYEQYF

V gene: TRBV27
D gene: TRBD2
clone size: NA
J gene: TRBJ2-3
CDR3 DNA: TGTGCCAGCAGTTCCCTAGCGGACACAGATACGCAGTATTTT
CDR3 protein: CASSSLADTDTQYF

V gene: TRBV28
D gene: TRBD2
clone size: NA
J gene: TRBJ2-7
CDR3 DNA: TGTGCCAGCAGTTTGGAGACAGGGATAACCCTAGCGGGAGCCAGCTCCTACGAGCAGTACTTC
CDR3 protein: CASSLETGITLAGASSYEQYF

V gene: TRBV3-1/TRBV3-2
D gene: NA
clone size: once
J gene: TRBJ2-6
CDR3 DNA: TGTGCCAGCAGCCAATCGGGATCTGGGGCCAACGTCCTGACTTTC
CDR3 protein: CASSQSGSGANVLTF

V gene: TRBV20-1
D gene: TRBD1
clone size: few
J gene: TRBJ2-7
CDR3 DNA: TGCAGTGCTAGTGGGGCGGGACAGGGGGTTTCCTACGAGCAGTACTTC
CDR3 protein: CSASGAGQGVSYEQYF

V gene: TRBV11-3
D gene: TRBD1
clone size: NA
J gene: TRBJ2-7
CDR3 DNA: TGTGCCAGCAGCTGGAACCGGGACAGGGGGCCCCGGGAGCAGTACTTC
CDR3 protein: CASSWNRDRGPREQYF

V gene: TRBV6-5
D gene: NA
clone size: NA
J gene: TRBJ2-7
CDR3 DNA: TGTGCCAGCAGGGACTTTAGCTCCTACGAGCAGTACTTC
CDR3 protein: CASRDFSSYEQYF

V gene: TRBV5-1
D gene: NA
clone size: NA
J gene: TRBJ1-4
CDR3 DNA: TGCGCCAGCAGCTTGGACGTGAGCGCAACTAATGAAAAACTGTTTTTT
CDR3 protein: CASSLDVSATNEKLFF